The clone carrying this T cell receptor (beta chain) appeared a few times. Its cognate antigen is unknown. cDNA synthesis used the whole RNA isolate, giving expressed TCRB sequences. Method: immunoSEQ multiplex PCR; TCRdb's copy keeps in-frame clones and lacks some. The sample carries 640,000 or so clones, about an eighth recorded once. This sample was taken from a study of beta chain features in type 1 diabetes. Study-level points and caveats: There was a moderate but significant shortening of TCRB CDR3s in all four CD4+ subsets of Type 1 diabetes patients.

CDR1 is LGHNA, CDR2 YSLEER, per germline. V lost 4 bases to trimming and J lost 8 bases, with 14 bases between them. The CDR3 covers 13 residues. Sequenced sample: naive CD4+ T cells from blood. The genes are TRBV4-3 and TRBJ1-2, with unresolved D. The sequence was obtained from a man younger than 30 with type 1 diabetes. CDR3 region: CASSPSRRNGYTF. CDR3 nucleotide sequence: TGCGCCAGCAGCCCCTCAAGAAGGAACGGCTACACCTTC.